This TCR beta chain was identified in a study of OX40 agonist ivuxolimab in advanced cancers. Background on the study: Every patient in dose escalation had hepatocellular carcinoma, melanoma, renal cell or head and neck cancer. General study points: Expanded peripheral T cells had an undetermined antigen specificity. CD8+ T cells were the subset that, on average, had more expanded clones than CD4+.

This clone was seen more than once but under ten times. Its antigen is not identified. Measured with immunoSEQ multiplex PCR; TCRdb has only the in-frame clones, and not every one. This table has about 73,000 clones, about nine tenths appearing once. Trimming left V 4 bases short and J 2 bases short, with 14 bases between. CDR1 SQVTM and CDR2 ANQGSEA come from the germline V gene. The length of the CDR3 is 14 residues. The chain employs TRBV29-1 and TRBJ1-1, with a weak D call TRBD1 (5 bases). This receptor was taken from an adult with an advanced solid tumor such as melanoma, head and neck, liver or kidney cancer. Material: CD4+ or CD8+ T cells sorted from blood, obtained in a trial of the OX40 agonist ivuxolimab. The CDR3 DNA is TGCAGCGTTGCTATTTCAGGGTTTAACACTGAAGCTTTCTTT. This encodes CSVAISGFNTEAFF.